Following are 17 T cell receptor beta chains from one sample sequenced in a study of T cells in narcolepsy. TCRdb's table, derived via immunoSEQ multiplex PCR, lists solely in-frame clones and lacks some. The data hold 30,000 to 45,000 clones, with around 85% observed a single time. Sequences were obtained from CD45RA- memory CD4+ T cells from PBMCs. The receptors originated from a human donor with narcolepsy.

The gene calls are TRBV5-4 and TRBJ2-7; D might be TRBD1 (6 bases). V was shortened by 2 bases and J by 2 bases, with 11 bases between the two germline ends. This CDR3 contains 14 residues. Germline assignment: CDR1 SGHNT and CDR2 YYREEE (reference sequence). In DNA form, the CDR3 reads TGTGCCAGCAGCTTACAGGGTGGAACCTACGAGCAGTACTTC. It yields the protein CASSLQGGTYEQYF.

J is TRBJ2-6 and V is TRBV7-9; 8 nucleotides align to TRBD1. V gave up 6 bases and J gave up 1 base; unmatched junction bases: 5. Germline V CDR1 and CDR2: SEHNR, FQNEAQ (reference sequence). The CDR3 length is 16 residues. In nucleotides, the CDR3 is TGTGCCAGCAGATGGGACAGGCCGTCTGGGGCCAACGTCCTGACTTTC. Its translation: CASRWDRPSGANVLTF.

The chain carries TRBV7-2 and TRBJ2-6; D assignment may be TRBD1 or TRBD2 (5 bases each). CDR1 and CDR2 (germline): SGHTA, FQGNSA. V was clipped by 7 bases and J by 4 bases, with 14 bases between them. The CDR3 runs to 15 residues. CDR3 sequence (DNA): TGTGCCAGCACCTTCGGGGCGGTCGGGGCCAACGTCCTGACTTTC. Translating it yields CASTFGAVGANVLTF.

The rearrangement uses TRBV7-9 and TRBJ1-6; D not certain. Germline CDR1 is SEHNR and CDR2 is FQNEAQ (reference sequence). CDR3 size: 14 residues. V was pared by 0 bases and J by 10 bases, with 10 bases between. CDR3 coding DNA: TGTGCCAGCAGCTTAGCCTCAGGACGGTCACCCCTCCACTTT. Translation: CASSLASGRSPLHF.

CDR3 amino acids: CAWTGDENEKLFF. DNA for the CDR3: TGTGCCTGGACGGGAGACGAAAATGAAAAACTGTTTTTT. The chain uses TRBV30 and TRBJ1-4; D uncertain. This CDR3 is built from 13 residues. Trimming removed 4 bases from V and 5 bases from J, with 11 bases in between. Germline-derived CDR1 and CDR2 are GTSNPN and SVGIG (reference sequence).

The V gene is TRBV19, the J gene TRBJ2-5, with TRBD2 matching over 7 bases. V gave up 5 bases and J gave up 1 base; unmatched junction bases: 4. The germline V gene encodes CDR1 LNHDA and CDR2 SQIVND (reference sequence). CDR3 size: 14 residues. The CDR3 loop is CASSVPGGQETQYF. The CDR3, as DNA: TGTGCCAGTAGTGTTCCGGGGGGCCAAGAGACCCAGTACTTC.

V and J are TRBV4-2 and TRBJ1-4; 8 nucleotides agree with TRBD1. This CDR3 spans 16 amino acids. CDR1 and CDR2 (germline): LGHNA, YNFKEQ. V shed 2 bases, J shed 6 bases, and the junction held 8 bases outside the gene matches. The CDR3 reads CASSQSDQGADEKLFF. CDR3 nucleotides: TGTGCCAGCAGCCAATCCGATCAGGGGGCTGATGAAAAACTGTTTTTT.

The rearrangement joins TRBV7-2 to TRBJ2-2; 7 bases agree with TRBD1. This CDR3 is 14 amino acids long. Trimming at V came to 5 bases and at J to 7 bases, leaving 7 bases not matched to a gene. Germline V gene data show CDR1 as SGHTA and CDR2 as FQGNSA. This CDR3 is CASSPDRAGGELFF. The DNA for the CDR3 is TGTGCCAGCAGCCCCGACAGGGCGGGCGGGGAGCTGTTTTTT.

This clone was recorded only once. The rearrangement uses TRBV5-8 and TRBJ1-5, with D uncertain. Germline-derived CDR1 and CDR2 are SGHTS and YDEGEE. This CDR3 is 14 amino acids long. Trimming shortened V by 0 bases and J by 4 bases, and 8 bases separated the two germline ends. The CDR3 here is CASSLVAGNQPQHF. The CDR3 DNA is TGTGCCAGCAGCTTGGTGGCCGGGAATCAGCCCCAGCATTTT.

This chain uses TRBV18 with TRBJ1-1, with D tentatively TRBD1 (5 bases). V dropped 4 bases and J dropped 1 base, with 10 bases sitting between them. CDR1 and CDR2 (germline): KGHSH, LQKENI. The CDR3 has 14 residues. The CDR3 bases are TGTGCCAGCTCACTAAGGGGAGGGAACACTGAAGCTTTCTTT. This encodes CASSLRGGNTEAFF. Full variable domain (missing parts from reference TRBV18 and TRBJ1-1): NAGVMQNPRHLVRRRGQEARLRCSPMKGHSHVYWYRQLPEEGLKFMVYLQKENIIDESGMPKERFSAEFPKEGPSILRIQQVVRGDSAAYFCASSLRGGNTEAFFGQGTRLTVV.

The chain joins TRBV9 to TRBJ2-2, with 13 bases lining up with TRBD2. After removal of 4 bases from V and 4 bases from J, the junction contained 10 bases not matched to a gene. Germline loops: CDR1 SGDLS, CDR2 YYNGEE. The CDR3 is 18 amino acids. CDR3 loop: CASSNRRGLAGVTGELFF. In DNA, the CDR3 is TGTGCCAGCAGCAACCGAAGAGGACTAGCGGGGGTCACCGGGGAGCTGTTTTTT.

The chain joins TRBV7-7 to TRBJ2-1; D tentatively reads TRBD1 or TRBD2 (6 bases each). The V gene lost 2 bases and the J gene lost 10 bases, with 12 bases spanning the gap. The CDR3 extends over 13 amino acids. The germline gives CDR1 SSHAT, CDR2 FNYEAQ (reference sequence). The CDR3 loop reads CASSLTGAREQFF. CDR3 in DNA: TGTGCCAGCAGCTTAACGGGGGCGAGAGAGCAGTTCTTC. The complete variable domain, with remaining parts taken from reference TRBV7-7 and TRBJ2-1, reads GAGVSQSPRYKVTKRGQDVTLRCDPISSHATLYWYQQALGQGPEFLTYFNYEAQPDKSGLPSDRFSAERPEGSISTLTIQRTEQRDSAMYRCASSLTGAREQFFGPGTRLTVL.

The V gene is TRBV19, the J gene TRBJ1-1, with TRBD1 as a possible D gene (5 bases). The CDR3 contains 14 residues. V was trimmed by 6 bases and J by 7 bases, leaving 18 bases between them. Germline V CDR1 and CDR2: LNHDA, SQIVND (reference sequence). Written as DNA, the CDR3 is TGTGCCAGTAGCGTGGGGGTACCTCTCCGTGAAGCTTTCTTT. Its protein is CASSVGVPLREAFF.

This chain links TRBV5-4 with TRBJ1-2; 11 bases are a match to TRBD1. Unmatched junction bases numbered 4, after V lost 3 bases and J lost 6 bases. The germline gives CDR1 SGHNT, CDR2 YYREEE (reference sequence). The CDR3 is made up of 14 amino acids. The CDR3 nucleotides are TGTGCCAGCAGCTCTACGGACAGGGGGCATGGCTACACCTTC. It translates to CASSSTDRGHGYTF.

J is TRBJ1-2 and V is TRBV7-6, with 8 bases matching TRBD1. Germline V gene data show CDR1 as SGHVS and CDR2 as FNYEAQ. The CDR3 spans 14 residues. Losses at the gene ends were 1 base for V and 2 bases for J; bases not matched to a gene: 0. This CDR3 reads CASSLDRGNYGYTF. CDR3 bases: TGTGCCAGCAGCTTAGACAGGGGGAACTATGGCTACACCTTC.

The chain has TRBV29-1 and TRBJ1-2; 8 nucleotides line up with TRBD1. There are 13 residues in the CDR3. The germline gives CDR1 SQVTM, CDR2 ANQGSEA. The J segment lost 3 bases and the V segment lost 5 bases, leaving 5 bases of the junction unmatched. CDR3 nucleotides: TGCAGCGTTTCAGGGGGCGTCGACTATGGCTACACCTTC. This codes for CSVSGGVDYGYTF.

The chain couples TRBV19 to TRBJ1-1, with a tentative D call TRBD1 (6 bases). Trimming left V 3 bases short and J 4 bases short, with 18 bases between. CDR1 LNHDA and CDR2 SQIVND come from the germline V gene (reference sequence). The CDR3 loop spans 16 amino acids. CDR3 protein: CASSIGGRGYGTEAFF. As DNA, the CDR3 is TGTGCCAGTAGTATCGGGGGCAGGGGTTACGGCACTGAAGCTTTCTTT.